This T cell receptor (beta chain) was retrieved from a study of blood T cell repertoires in COVID-19. On the study more broadly: COVID-19 samples collected from the United States, Italy and Spain covered acute and convalescent phases.

Per the study methods: Estimated nucleated cell counts came from reference gene primer amplification. Repertoires were generated with immunoSEQ multiplex PCR, while TCRdb's copy carries only in-frame clones and drops some. That table gives V, J and clone size, and the DNA gave D and trimming. Here the sample spans a few hundred thousand clones, 70% to 85% being singletons. The V end was cut by 0 bases, the J end by 6 bases, with 6 bases between. The CDR3 is 13 amino acids. Germline assignment: CDR1 LGHDT and CDR2 YNNKEL (reference sequence). The sequencing input was peripheral blood. The chain couples TRBV3-1 (or the pseudogene TRBV3-2) to TRBJ1-5; D remains unclear. The TCR comes from a woman between 40 and 55 years old who had recovered from COVID-19. CDR3 nucleotide sequence: TGTGCCAGCAGCCAAGATCGTAGTCAGCCCCAGCATTTT. It is translated as CASSQDRSQPQHF.